This T cell receptor beta chain was identified in a study of CD8 T cells in ankylosing spondylitis. The germline V and J ends were trimmed by 0 bases and 8 bases, with 10 bases remaining between them. CDR3 length: 14 amino acids. Germline CDR1 reads KGHDR; CDR2 reads SFDVKD. Researchers built TCR beta libraries using quantitative 5'-RACE with molecular barcodes. TCRdb used MiXCR to reprocess the 5' RACE reads, holding one entry per CDR3 protein. The profile shows approximately 550,000 distinct CDR3 sequences, 12% of them singletons. Turning to this clonotype: Its antigen is not identified.

Study-level findings and limits: Under 10 highly homologous variants formed a TCR beta motif that appeared characteristic of ankylosing spondylitis blood. Disease-associated clones were CD8+ and fairly uncommon in peripheral blood. Significant enrichment of disease-linked clones was reportedly seen in matched ankylosing spondylitis synovial fluid.

This rearrangement joins TRBV24-1 to TRBJ2-1, with D possibly being TRBD2 (5 bases). The clonotype comes from a male donor with ankylosing spondylitis. The specimen sequenced was blood, either unsorted or a sorted T cell fraction (not recorded which). CDR3 bases: TGTGCCACCAGTGATTTGGGGCCGAGGGATGAGCAGTTCTTC. Residues: CATSDLGPRDEQFF.